The clone carrying this T cell receptor (beta chain) occurred once. The antigen remains unidentified. Donation came from healthy HIV-negative adults that had no recent acute infections or vaccinations. Authors' data handling: As immunoSEQ supplied junction-only sequences (without quality scores), filtering differed. Generated by immunoSEQ multiplex PCR, the TCRdb table keeps only in-frame clones and is missing some. The DNA was the basis for D and trimming; V, J and clone size are from that table. The sample holds about 1 million clones, approximately 68% seen once. The length of the CDR3 is 12 residues. Per the germline V gene, CDR1 is MNHEY and CDR2 is SMNVEV (reference sequence). V dropped 8 bases and J dropped 1 base, with 6 bases sitting between them. This sample was taken from a study of shared clonotypes between healthy human individuals. Overall study findings and caveats: Even with large depth, rarefaction showed that sorted-subset sequencing was incomplete. Larger richness was generally estimated for naive than memory subsets.

The TCR was taken from a man aged 18 to 30 in good health. The sequencing sample was made of memory CD4+ T cells sorted from blood. Subset meaning: CD45RA-negative fraction. The chain is built from TRBV27 and TRBJ1-3; D is uncertain. The DNA for the CDR3 is TGTGCCAGCCGCACTTCTGGAAACACCATATATTTT. It codes for CASRTSGNTIYF.